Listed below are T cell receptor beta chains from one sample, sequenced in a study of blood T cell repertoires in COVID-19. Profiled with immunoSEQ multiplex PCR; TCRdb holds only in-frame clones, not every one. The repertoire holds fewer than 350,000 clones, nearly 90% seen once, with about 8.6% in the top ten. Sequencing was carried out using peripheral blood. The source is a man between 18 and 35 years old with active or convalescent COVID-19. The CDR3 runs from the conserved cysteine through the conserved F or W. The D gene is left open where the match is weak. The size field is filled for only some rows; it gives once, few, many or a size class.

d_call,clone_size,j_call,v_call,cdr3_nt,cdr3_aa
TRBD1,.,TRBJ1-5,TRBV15,TGTGCCACCAGCAGCCGGGACAGGGGCTCTCAGCCCCAGCATTTT,CATSSRDRGSQPQHF
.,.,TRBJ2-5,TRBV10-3,TGTGCCATCAGTCTTCCAGGCCAAGAGACCCAGTACTTC,CAISLPGQETQYF
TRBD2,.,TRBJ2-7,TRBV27,TGTGCCAGTTCCCGGGGGGGGACTTCCTACGAGCAGTACTTC,CASSRGGTSYEQYF
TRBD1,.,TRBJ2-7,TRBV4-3,TGCGCCAGCAGCCTGGACAGGAGCTCCTACGAGCAGTACTTC,CASSLDRSSYEQYF
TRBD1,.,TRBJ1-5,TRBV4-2,TGTGCCAGCAGCCAAGAACTCAGGGGGCGTCAGCCCCAGCATTTT,CASSQELRGRQPQHF
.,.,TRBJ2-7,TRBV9,TGTGCCAGCAGCGTATCCGGGACAATGGGCTACGAGCAGTACTTC,CASSVSGTMGYEQYF
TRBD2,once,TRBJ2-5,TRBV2,TGTGCCAGCGGACTAGCGGGGGGCCTGGAGACCCAGTACTTC,CASGLAGGLETQYF
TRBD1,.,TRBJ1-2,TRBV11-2,TGTGCCAGCAGCTTAGCTTTGGACAGGAGCTATGGCTACACCTTC,CASSLALDRSYGYTF
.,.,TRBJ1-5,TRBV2,TGTGCCAGCAGTTCGCCCATGACAGGAGGTAATCAGCCCCAGCATTTT,CASSSPMTGGNQPQHF
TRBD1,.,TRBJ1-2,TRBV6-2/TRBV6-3,TGTGCCAGCAGTTACAGGACAGGGGATGGCTACACCTTC,CASSYRTGDGYTF
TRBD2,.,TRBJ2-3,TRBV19,TGTGCCAGTAGTATCGGGGGGGGCCGAGACCCCACAGATACGCAGTATTTT,CASSIGGGRDPTDTQYF
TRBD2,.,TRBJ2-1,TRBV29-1,TGCAGCGTAGAGGGACTAGCGGTCGCGGGGGGTCAGTTCTTC,CSVEGLAVAGGQFF
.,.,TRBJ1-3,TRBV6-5,TGTGCCAGCAGGAGGACAGCATCAAACACCATATATTTT,CASRRTASNTIYF
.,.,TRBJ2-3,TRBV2,TGTGCCATGGCATTAGAGGCAGATACGCAGTATTTT,CAMALEADTQYF
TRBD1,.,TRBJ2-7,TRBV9,TGTGCCAGCGGGACAGGGAACTACGAGCAGTACTTC,CASGTGNYEQYF
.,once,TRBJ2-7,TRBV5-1,TGCGCCAGCAGCCGGACGTACAGGAGTGAGGCCTACGAGCAGTACTTC,CASSRTYRSEAYEQYF
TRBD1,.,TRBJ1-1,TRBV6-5,TGTGCCAGCAGCCACAGGGGAGGCACTGAAGCTTTCTTT,CASSHRGGTEAFF
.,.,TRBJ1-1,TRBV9,TGTGCCAGCAGCGTGGGGAGAACAGAGAACACTGAAGCTTTCTTT,CASSVGRTENTEAFF
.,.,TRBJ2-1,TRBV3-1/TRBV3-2,TGTGCCAGCAGCCACGACAGCTACAATGAGCAGTTCTTC,CASSHDSYNEQFF
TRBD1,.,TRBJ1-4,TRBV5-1,TGCGCCAGCAGCTGGGGACAGAATGAAAAACTGTTTTTT,CASSWGQNEKLFF
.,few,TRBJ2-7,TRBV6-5,TGTGCCAGCAGTTACACCACCGGGCCGAGCGGGTTAGAGCAGTACTTC,CASSYTTGPSGLEQYF
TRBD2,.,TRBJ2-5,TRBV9,TGTGCCAGCAGCGGGACTAGCGGGGGATTCCAAGAGACCCAGTACTTC,CASSGTSGGFQETQYF
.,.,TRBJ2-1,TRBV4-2,TGTGCCAGCAGCCGGGGGGGGCAAGGGAATGAGCAGTTCTTC,CASSRGGQGNEQFF
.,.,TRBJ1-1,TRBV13,TGTGCCAGCAGCTTACGTGGGGCGATCCCCAGACACACTGAAGCTTTCTTT,CASSLRGAIPRHTEAFF
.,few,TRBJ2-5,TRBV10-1,TGCGCCAGCACCCCGCCGGCCCGAGGGGGTAGGACTCAAGAGACCCAGTACTTC,CASTPPARGGRTQETQYF
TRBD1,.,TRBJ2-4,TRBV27,TGTGCCAGCGCCGGGACAGGGGGCCTCCTAGCCAAAAACATTCAGTACTTC,CASAGTGGLLAKNIQYF
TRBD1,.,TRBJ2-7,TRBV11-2,TGTGCCAGCAGCTCAAGAGTCCCCGGACAGGGGTCGTCCTACGAGCAGTACTTC,CASSSRVPGQGSSYEQYF
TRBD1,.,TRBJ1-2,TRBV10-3,TGTGCCACCAAGACAGGGGACGACTATGGCTACACCTTC,CATKTGDDYGYTF
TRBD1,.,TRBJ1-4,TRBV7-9,TGTGCCAGCAGCGTAGTACAGGGGTCGGTCGAAAAACTGTTTTTT,CASSVVQGSVEKLFF
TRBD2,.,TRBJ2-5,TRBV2,TGTGCCAGCAGTTACCGGGACTACGGGGAAGAGACCCAGTACTTC,CASSYRDYGEETQYF
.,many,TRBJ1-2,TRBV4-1,TGCGCCAGCAGCCAACCGGGACTGCGTTATGGCTACACCTTC,CASSQPGLRYGYTF
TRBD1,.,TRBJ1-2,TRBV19,TGTGCCAGTAGTATCGGACAGGGAGGCTATGGCTACACCTTC,CASSIGQGGYGYTF
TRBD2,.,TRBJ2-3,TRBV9,TGTGCCAGCAGCGTAGGAGCGGGGGAGATCACAGATACGCAGTATTTT,CASSVGAGEITDTQYF
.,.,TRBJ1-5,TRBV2,TGTGCCAGCAGTGAAGGTTCTTATAGCAATCAGCCCCAGCATTTT,CASSEGSYSNQPQHF
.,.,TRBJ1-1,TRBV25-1,TGTGCCAGCAGTAACTCAGCCTCAGGTAACACTGAAGCTTTCTTT,CASSNSASGNTEAFF
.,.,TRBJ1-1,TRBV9,TGTGCCAGCAGCGAGCCCGCCAGGGGGAACACTGAAGCTTTCTTT,CASSEPARGNTEAFF
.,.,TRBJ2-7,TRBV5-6,TGTGCCAGCAGTTCCGGGAGCTCTACAAGGGAGCAGTACTTC,CASSSGSSTREQYF
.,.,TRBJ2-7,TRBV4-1,TGCGCCAGCAGCCTCCCGGGAAGAAGCTCCTACGAGCAGTACTTC,CASSLPGRSSYEQYF
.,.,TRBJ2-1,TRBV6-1,TGTGCCAGCAGTGATCCCCTTCAGGGGCCGCTATCCAATGAGCAGTTCTTC,CASSDPLQGPLSNEQFF
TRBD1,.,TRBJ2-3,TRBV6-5,TGTGCCAGCAGTAGGGACAGCTTGGAAGATACGCAGTATTTT,CASSRDSLEDTQYF
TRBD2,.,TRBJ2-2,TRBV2,TGTGCCAGCAGTGTTACTTCTCTAGCGGGCACCGGGGAGCTGTTTTTT,CASSVTSLAGTGELFF
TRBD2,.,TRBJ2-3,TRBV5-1,TGCGCCAGCAGCTGGCCTTTAGCGGGGGGGCGAGATACGCAGTATTTT,CASSWPLAGGRDTQYF